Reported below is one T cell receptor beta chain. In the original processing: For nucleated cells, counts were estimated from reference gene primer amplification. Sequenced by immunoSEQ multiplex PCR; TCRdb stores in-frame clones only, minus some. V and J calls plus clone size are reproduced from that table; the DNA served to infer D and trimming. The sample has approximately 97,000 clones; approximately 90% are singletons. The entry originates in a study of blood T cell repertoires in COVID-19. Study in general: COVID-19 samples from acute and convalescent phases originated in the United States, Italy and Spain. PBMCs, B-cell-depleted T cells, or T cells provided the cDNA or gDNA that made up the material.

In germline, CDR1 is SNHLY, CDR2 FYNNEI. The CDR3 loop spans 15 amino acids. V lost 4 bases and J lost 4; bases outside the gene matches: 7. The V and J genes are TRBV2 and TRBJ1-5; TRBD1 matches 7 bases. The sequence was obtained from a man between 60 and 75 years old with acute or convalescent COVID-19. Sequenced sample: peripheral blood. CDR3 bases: TGTGCCAGCAGTGGTGAGGGGGCAGGGAATCAGCCCCAGCATTTT. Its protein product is CASSGEGAGNQPQHF.